What follows describes a single T cell receptor (beta chain). Antigen: not known. The data originate from a study of OX40 agonist ivuxolimab in advanced cancers. Regarding the study as a whole: It was not determined which antigens were specifically recognized by the peripheral T cells that had undergone clonal expansion. Relatively little clonal expansion, among the lowest observed, appeared in partial responders at 0.1-3.0 mg/kg.

After removal of 5 bases from V and 4 bases from J, the junction contained 6 bases not matched to a gene. Germline-derived CDR1 and CDR2 are SGHAT and FQNNGV. The CDR3 totals 15 residues. Data came from immunoSEQ multiplex PCR; TCRdb stores just in-frame clones and leaves some out. The sample carries roughly 63,000 clones, 75% to 90% recorded once. This specimen was CD4+ or CD8+ T cells sorted from blood, taken in a trial of the OX40 agonist ivuxolimab. The rearrangement uses TRBV11-2 and TRBJ2-7; the match to TRBD1 covers 12 bases. The receptor comes from an adult with an advanced solid tumor such as melanoma, head and neck, liver or kidney cancer. CDR3 in DNA: TGTGCCAGCAGCAACCCGGGACAGGGGGCATACGAGCAGTACTTC. Encoded protein: CASSNPGQGAYEQYF. Filled out from reference TRBV11-2 and TRBJ2-7, the complete variable domain reads EAGVAQSPRYKIIEKRQSVAFWCNPISGHATLYWYQQILGQGPKLLIQFQNNGVVDDSQLPKDRFSAERLKGVDSTLKIQPAKLEDSAVYLCASSNPGQGAYEQYFGPGTRLTVT.